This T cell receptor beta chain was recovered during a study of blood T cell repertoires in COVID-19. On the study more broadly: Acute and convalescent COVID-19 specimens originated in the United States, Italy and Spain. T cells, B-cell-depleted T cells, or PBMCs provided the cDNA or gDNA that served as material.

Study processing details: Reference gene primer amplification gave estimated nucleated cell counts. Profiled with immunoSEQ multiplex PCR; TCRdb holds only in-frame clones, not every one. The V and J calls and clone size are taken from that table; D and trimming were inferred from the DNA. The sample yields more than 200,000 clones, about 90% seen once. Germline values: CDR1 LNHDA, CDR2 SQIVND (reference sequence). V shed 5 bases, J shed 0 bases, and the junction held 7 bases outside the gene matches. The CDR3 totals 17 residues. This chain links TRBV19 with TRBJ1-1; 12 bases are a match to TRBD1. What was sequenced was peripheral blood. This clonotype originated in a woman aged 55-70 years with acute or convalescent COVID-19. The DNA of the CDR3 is TGTGCCAGTAGTTATTCGGGACAGGGGGCCATGAACACTGAAGCTTTCTTT. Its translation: CASSYSGQGAMNTEAFF.